Shown below are 29 T cell receptor beta chains from a single sample sequenced in a study of cytomegalovirus exposure and HLA in healthy donors. PCR involved 60 Vbeta and 13 Jbeta primers. Generated by immunoSEQ multiplex PCR, the TCRdb table keeps only in-frame clones and is missing some. This sample has a few hundred thousand clones; about 74% occur once, and the top ten carry roughly a sixth. Sequenced sample: PBMCs. Receptor source: a middle-aged man in good health and CMV-seronegative.

V and J are TRBV9 and TRBJ2-2; D might be TRBD1 (6 bases). Trimming took 7 bases from V and 1 from J, leaving 11 bases between them. Germline V gene sequence: CDR1 SGDLS, CDR2 YYNGEE. The CDR3 has 14 residues. DNA for the CDR3: TGTGCCAGCTCCAGCAGGGGGAACACCGGGGAGCTGTTTTTT. It translates to CASSSRGNTGELFF.

The gene calls are TRBV30 and TRBJ2-1; 7 bases line up with TRBD2. The CDR3 has 16 residues. Germline V lookup: CDR1 GTSNPN, CDR2 SVGIG (reference sequence). V gave up 0 bases and J gave up 0 bases; unmatched junction bases: 5. CDR3 DNA: TGTGCCTGGAGTGTGGGGGGGGGACTCTCCTACAATGAGCAGTTCTTC. It codes for CAWSVGGGLSYNEQFF.

The CDR3 protein is CASSPGLAGRYGELFF. CDR3 in DNA: TGTGCCAGCAGCCCAGGACTAGCGGGAAGATACGGGGAGCTGTTTTTT. V usage is TRBV7-6 and J usage is TRBJ2-2, with 12 positions matching TRBD2. V lost 5 bases, J lost 7 bases, and 8 bases stayed unmatched. Looked up from germline, CDR1 is SGHVS and CDR2 is FNYEAQ. This CDR3 spans 16 amino acids.

CDR3 loop: CASSLRAEAYNEQFF. In nucleotides, the CDR3 is TGTGCCAGCAGCTTGAGGGCGGAGGCCTACAATGAGCAGTTCTTC. The chain couples TRBV7-9 to TRBJ2-1; possibly TRBD2 for D (5 bases). Germline lookup yields CDR1 SEHNR and CDR2 FQNEAQ (reference sequence). The CDR3 consists of 15 residues. Trimming cost V 3 bases and J 2 bases, with 11 bases left between them.

The chain couples TRBV7-8 to TRBJ1-1, with D unresolved. Trimming pared 2 bases from V and 1 base from J, leaving 11 bases between. CDR1 and CDR2 (germline): SGHVS, FQNEAQ. There are 15 residues in the CDR3. The CDR3 protein is CASSLSPEGNTEAFF. The CDR3, as DNA: TGTGCCAGCAGCTTATCCCCCGAGGGGAACACTGAAGCTTTCTTT.

The chain is built from TRBV5-1 and TRBJ2-7; no clear D. This CDR3 region has 14 residues. V was shortened by 0 bases and J by 4 bases, with 11 bases between the two germline ends. Per germline, CDR1 SGHRS and CDR2 YFSETQ. This CDR3 reads CASSLDKFGYEQYF. Here the CDR3 DNA reads TGCGCCAGCAGCTTGGACAAGTTCGGGTACGAGCAGTACTTC.

The chain joins TRBV9 to TRBJ1-2, with TRBD1 identical over 7 bases. Per the germline V gene, CDR1 is SGDLS and CDR2 is YYNGEE. V lost 1 base, J lost 5 bases, and 5 bases stayed unmatched. CDR3 size: 14 residues. The CDR3: CASSVNSGGYGYTF. CDR3 coding DNA: TGTGCCAGCAGCGTAAACTCAGGGGGGTATGGCTACACCTTC.

This clone showed up just once. The rearrangement uses TRBV7-8 and TRBJ2-7; TRBD2 matches at 7 bases. This CDR3 has 14 residues. V lost 9 bases and J lost 2; bases outside the gene matches: 10. Per germline, CDR1 SGHVS and CDR2 FQNEAQ. The CDR3 protein is CASSPLAAAYEQYF. The CDR3 bases are TGTGCCAGTTCACCCCTAGCGGCTGCCTACGAGCAGTACTTC.

The CDR3, as DNA: TGTGCCAGCAGTGAAAGACTCGCTGGAAACACCATATATTTT. This translates into CASSERLAGNTIYF. This rearrangement joins TRBV2 to TRBJ1-3; D ambiguous. Trimming pared 2 bases from V and 2 bases from J, leaving 7 bases between. CDR3 length equals 14 residues. In germline, CDR1 is SNHLY, CDR2 FYNNEI.

This sequence joins TRBV4-1 and TRBJ2-7, with D tentatively TRBD1 (6 bases). Germline values: CDR1 MGHRA, CDR2 YSYEKL. The CDR3 runs 15 residues. Between the trimmed V and J ends, which lost 1 base and 4 bases, there was a span of 14 bases. In nucleotides, the CDR3 is TGCGCCAGCAGCCAAGTTGGGGGCTACCCTTACGAGCAGTACTTC. Protein product: CASSQVGGYPYEQYF.

J is TRBJ1-2 and V is TRBV5-6; 7 bases map to TRBD1. With 2 bases clipped from V and 8 bases from J, the junction kept 9 bases outside the gene matches. The CDR3 has 14 amino acids. CDR1 is SGHDT and CDR2 is YYEEEE in the germline V gene. The CDR3 nucleotides read TGTGCCAGCAGCTTCGACAGGGTGACTGGCGGCTACACCTTC. Translated, it gives CASSFDRVTGGYTF.

The V call is TRBV7-9, the J call TRBJ2-7, with TRBD2 matching 9 bases. The V gene end was trimmed by 5 bases and the J gene end by 4 bases; junction bases not matched to a gene: 21. The CDR3 totals 19 residues. Per the germline V gene, CDR1 is SEHNR and CDR2 is FQNEAQ (reference sequence). The CDR3 sequence: CASSQNQGGPSGARYEQYF. For the CDR3, the DNA is TGTGCCAGCAGCCAAAACCAGGGGGGCCCTAGCGGGGCCCGTTACGAGCAGTACTTC.

This clone has a handful of counts. J is TRBJ2-1 and V is TRBV19; a weak D match, TRBD2 (6 bases). This CDR3 spans 14 amino acids. V was trimmed by 6 bases and J by 6 bases, leaving 15 bases between them. CDR1 LNHDA and CDR2 SQIVND come from the germline V gene (reference sequence). The CDR3 DNA reads as TGTGCCAGTAGGACGACTAGTTCGCGCAATGAGCAGTTCTTC. This gives the protein CASRTTSSRNEQFF.

The V and J genes are TRBV9 and TRBJ2-3; 7 bases line up with TRBD2. The CDR3 covers 15 residues. Germline V CDR1 and CDR2: SGDLS, YYNGEE. With V trimmed by 0 bases and J by 0 bases, 1 base remained unmatched. In DNA form, the CDR3 reads TGTGCCAGCAGCGTAGGGCGGGGGAGCACAGATACGCAGTATTTT. Protein sequence: CASSVGRGSTDTQYF.

The genes are TRBV4-1 and TRBJ2-7; D is unclear. Trimming shortened V by 0 bases and J by 6 bases, and 9 bases separated the two germline ends. The CDR3 totals 13 residues. Per germline, CDR1 MGHRA and CDR2 YSYEKL. CDR3 in amino acids: CASSQDFRSEQYF. The CDR3, as DNA: TGCGCCAGCAGCCAAGATTTTAGGAGCGAGCAGTACTTC.

V is TRBV10-2 and J is TRBJ1-5, with D possibly TRBD1 on 5 matching bases. The CDR3 is 13 residues long. Germline CDR1 and CDR2: WSHSY and SAAADI. The germline V and J ends were trimmed by 4 bases and 5 bases, with 9 bases remaining between them. CDR3 DNA: TGCGCCAGCAGTGGTGGGGGGGATCAGCCCCAGCATTTT. Its protein is CASSGGGDQPQHF.

The chain carries TRBV7-2 and TRBJ2-4, with TRBD2 matching 8 bases. This CDR3 region has 14 residues. The germline V gene has CDR1 SGHTA and CDR2 FQGNSA. V shed 5 bases and J 6 bases; nucleotides not matched to a gene: 6. In nucleotides, the CDR3 is TGTGCCAGCAGCGGGACGGGGGGGGGAAACATTCAGTACTTC. Translating gives CASSGTGGGNIQYF.

Comment on this clone: One end of the junction varies from germline; a read error may be responsible. The chain carries TRBV5-6 and TRBJ2-1; TRBD2 matches 7 bases. The CDR3 length is 11 residues. Germline loops: CDR1 SGHDT, CDR2 YYEEEE. CDR3 in DNA: TGTGCCAGCACCAACGGACTAGGCGCGGTCTTC. Translated, it gives CASTNGLGAVF.

The DNA for the CDR3 is TGTGCCAGCAGCCAATCGGACAGGGGATTGAGTGGCTACACCTTC. Protein product: CASSQSDRGLSGYTF. The chain combines TRBV16 with TRBJ1-2; 9 bases agree with TRBD1. After removal of 0 bases from V and 7 bases from J, the junction contained 6 bases not matched to a gene. The CDR3 consists of 15 residues. Germline values: CDR1 KGHSY, CDR2 FQNENV.

This clone was recorded a few times. The chain is built from TRBV20-1 and TRBJ2-7; tentative D call: TRBD1 (5 bases). V was shortened by 2 bases and J by 7 bases, with 9 bases between the two germline ends. CDR1 is DFQATT and CDR2 is SNEGSKA in the germline V gene (reference sequence). CDR3 length equals 11 residues. The CDR3 reads CSARSPGEQYF. CDR3 DNA: TGCAGTGCTAGATCTCCAGGGGAGCAGTACTTC.

V usage is TRBV27 and J usage is TRBJ1-1, with 8 bases lining up with TRBD1. The CDR3 contains 14 residues. Germline CDR1 reads MNHEY; CDR2 reads SMNVEV (reference sequence). V lost 5 bases to trimming and J lost 6 bases; unmatched junction nucleotides: 8. CDR3 region: CASSQRQGYAEAFF. CDR3 DNA sequence: TGTGCCAGCAGTCAACGACAGGGGTACGCTGAAGCTTTCTTT.

The rearrangement joins TRBV5-8 to TRBJ1-1, with 8 bases matching TRBD1. V lost 5 bases to trimming and J lost 6 bases; unmatched junction nucleotides: 12. The CDR3 totals 15 residues. Germline V lookup: CDR1 SGHTS, CDR2 YDEGEE. CDR3 bases: TGTGCCAGCAGGCGCGCAGGGGGCGGAGGAGCTGAAGCTTTCTTT. Its translation: CASRRAGGGGAEAFF.

The J gene is TRBJ2-1, the V gene TRBV30; 9 bases agree with TRBD2. Losses at the gene ends were 3 bases for V and 0 bases for J; bases not matched to a gene: 12. The CDR3 is 18 amino acids. Germline assignment: CDR1 GTSNPN and CDR2 SVGIG (reference sequence). CDR3 amino acids: CAWRTSGFTLRSYNEQFF. Written as DNA, the CDR3 is TGTGCCTGGAGGACTAGCGGATTTACTTTACGCTCCTACAATGAGCAGTTCTTC. The variable domain in full, completed from reference TRBV30 and TRBJ2-1, reads SQTIHQWPATLVQPVGSPLSLECTVEGTSNPNLYWYRQAAGRGLQLLFYSVGIGQISSEVPQNLSASRPQDRQFILSSKKLLLSDSGFYLCAWRTSGFTLRSYNEQFFGPGTRLTVL.

The rearrangement uses TRBV7-8 and TRBJ2-7, with D perhaps matching TRBD2 (6 bases). The CDR3 runs 14 residues. The germline V gene encodes CDR1 SGHVS and CDR2 FQNEAQ. V was clipped by 3 bases and J by 2 bases, with 11 bases between them. CDR3 protein: CASSFRDWAYEQYF. The DNA of the CDR3 is TGTGCCAGCAGCTTCCGGGACTGGGCCTACGAGCAGTACTTC.

The chain links TRBV5-1 to TRBJ2-2; TRBD2 is a possible D gene (6 bases). Trimming took 6 bases from V and 3 from J, leaving 18 bases between them. CDR3 length equals 16 residues. Germline loops: CDR1 SGHRS, CDR2 YFSETQ. This CDR3 reads CASNPAPSADTGELFF. DNA of the CDR3: TGCGCCAGCAACCCGGCCCCTAGCGCCGACACCGGGGAGCTGTTTTTT.

This rearrangement joins TRBV14 to TRBJ2-7; a weak D match, TRBD2 (6 bases). CDR3 length: 13 residues. Trimming shortened V by 0 bases and J by 6 bases, and 9 bases separated the two germline ends. CDR1 is SGHDN and CDR2 is FVKESK in the germline V gene. The chain's CDR3 is CASSQDLGGEQYF. The DNA of the CDR3 is TGTGCCAGCAGCCAAGATCTGGGGGGCGAGCAGTACTTC.

This chain joins TRBV7-9 and TRBJ2-3; D uncertain. The CDR3 contains 15 residues. The germline CDR1 and CDR2 sequences are SEHNR and FQNEAQ (reference sequence). The ends were cut back, 5 bases at V and 2 bases at J, with 14 bases in the middle. In DNA, the CDR3 is TGTGCCAGCAGCCGAAATATTCAGATCACAGATACGCAGTATTTT. Protein product: CASSRNIQITDTQYF.

The V call is TRBV4-1, the J call TRBJ2-1; no reliable D call. The CDR3 extends over 15 amino acids. V was clipped by 4 bases and J by 0 bases, with 10 bases between them. The V gene's germline CDR1 is MGHRA and CDR2 YSYEKL. CDR3 loop: CASSLNYGSYNEQFF. CDR3 DNA: TGCGCCAGCAGCCTTAACTACGGCTCCTACAATGAGCAGTTCTTC.

The chain uses TRBV7-2 and TRBJ1-1; no definite D call. The V end was cut by 5 bases, the J end by 1 base, with 8 bases between. CDR1 and CDR2 from the germline V gene are SGHTA and FQGNSA. The length of the CDR3 is 13 residues. CDR3 bases: TGTGCCAGCAGCATCCAAGCGAACACTGAAGCTTTCTTT. Its translation is CASSIQANTEAFF.